The clone carrying this T cell receptor (beta chain) was detected a few times. Its specificity is unknown. Using immunoSEQ multiplex PCR, the repertoire was profiled, and TCRdb retains in-frame clones only, with some absent. Of approximately 340,000 clones listed, roughly 94% are singletons. The germline V and J ends were trimmed by 2 bases and 8 bases, with 7 bases remaining between them. There are 12 residues in the CDR3. Germline assignment: CDR1 SGHAT and CDR2 FQNNGV. The data originate from a study of Ad26.COV2.S vaccination and SARS-CoV-2 variants. Findings and limits, study-wide: It was reported that spike-specific CD8+ and CD4+ T cell responses were substantially broad after vaccination.

V usage is TRBV11-2 and J usage is TRBJ2-1, with no clear D. Sequenced here: peripheral blood, sampled after recovery from COVID-19. The sequence derives from a human donor who had recovered from COVID-19. The CDR3 DNA is TGTGCCAGCAGCTTACCACCGTATGAGCAGTTCTTC. Translating gives CASSLPPYEQFF.